The 19 T cell receptor beta chains below come from one sample, sequenced in a study of T cells in Graves' hyperthyroidism and ophthalmopathy. Regions amplified from RNA transcripts were the TCR beta CDR3 regions. TCR CDR3 underwent first-round RT-PCR with the HTBI primer set. In TCRdb, the multiplex PCR reads were re-called with MiXCR into one record per CDR3 protein. The sample carries hundreds of thousands of distinct CDR3 sequences, over 12% recorded once. The sequenced sample consisted of blood. These receptors came from a man in his forties or fifties with Graves' ophthalmopathy.

This clonotype was counted many times. This sequence joins TRBV29-1 and TRBJ2-2, with D unresolved. The germline CDR1 and CDR2 sequences are SQVTM and ANQGSEA. The V gene lost 0 bases and the J gene lost 7 bases, with 18 bases spanning the gap. This CDR3 is built from 16 residues. CDR3 nucleotides: TGCAGCGTTGAAGATCCGTCAGCCCAATCCGGCGGGGAGCTGTTTTTT. Amino acid sequence: CSVEDPSAQSGGELFF.

In its sample, this clonotype was seen many times. The chain recombines TRBV3-1 with TRBJ2-2; 10 nucleotides match TRBD2. Germline CDR1 LGHDT, CDR2 YNNKEL (reference sequence). Trimming cost V 5 bases and J 5 bases; bases outside gene matches: 5. The CDR3 length is 15 residues. The DNA of the CDR3 is TGTGCCAGCAGCGAGGGACTAGCGTTAACCGGGGAGCTGTTTTTT. Translating it yields CASSEGLALTGELFF.

This clonotype was seen repeatedly, ten times or more. The chain combines TRBV11-1 with TRBJ2-5; 7 bases are shared with TRBD1. Unmatched junction bases numbered 5, after V lost 2 bases and J lost 5 bases. The CDR3 consists of 14 residues. Germline assignment: CDR1 SGHAT and CDR2 FQDESV (reference sequence). The CDR3 DNA is TGTGCCAGCAGCTTACGTAGGGGGCAGGAGACCCAGTACTTC. This translates into CASSLRRGQETQYF.

The table lists this clonotype with many counts. This sequence joins TRBV28 and TRBJ2-1; possibly TRBD2 for D (6 bases). Germline values: CDR1 MDHEN, CDR2 SYDVKM. CDR3 length: 13 amino acids. V lost 5 bases to trimming and J lost 9 bases, with 14 bases between them. CDR3 in amino acids: CASSGTRLGEQFF. Here the CDR3 DNA reads TGTGCCAGCAGTGGGACTCGCCTCGGTGAGCAGTTCTTC.

This clonotype was seen many times. The chain joins TRBV12-3 or TRBV12-4 to TRBJ1-5, with TRBD1 identical over 12 bases. The CDR3 runs 16 residues. Trimming at V came to 5 bases and at J to 6 bases, leaving 8 bases not matched to a gene. The CDR3 region has the DNA TGTGCCAGCAGTCTCTCGGGACAGGGGGCTCGTCAGCCCCAGCATTTT. Translating gives CASSLSGQGARQPQHF.

This clonotype was observed many times. The gene calls are TRBV18 and TRBJ2-3, with 9 bases matching TRBD2. Germline V CDR1 and CDR2: KGHSH, LQKENI. V shed 2 bases, J shed 3 bases, and the junction held 3 bases outside the gene matches. There are 15 residues in the CDR3. The CDR3 DNA is TGTGCCAGCTCACCAATTAGCGGGAGAACAGATACGCAGTATTTT. Protein: CASSPISGRTDTQYF.

This clonotype was counted ten times or more. The chain uses TRBV14 and TRBJ2-5; D gene uncertain. V lost 4 bases, J lost 5 bases, and 20 bases lay in between. This CDR3 region has 16 residues. Germline-derived CDR1 and CDR2 are SGHDN and FVKESK. The CDR3 DNA reads TGTGCCAGCAGCCTAAACCGAGGCAGAGGTGTTGAGACCCAGTACTTC. Encoded protein: CASSLNRGRGVETQYF.

Notes on this clonotype: The junction departs from germline at one end; a sequencing error may be responsible. The chain uses TRBV25-1 and TRBJ2-1; possible D gene TRBD2, 5 bases. CDR1 is MGHDK, CDR2 SYGVNS, per germline. This CDR3 has 14 residues. The CDR3 protein is CAGSGLSSYNEQFF. Here the CDR3 DNA reads TGTGCCGGCAGCGGACTGAGCTCCTACAATGAGCAGTTCTTC.

This chain links TRBV27 with TRBJ2-4; tentatively, D is TRBD1 (5 bases). CDR1 is MNHEY and CDR2 is SMNVEV in the germline V gene (reference sequence). CDR3 length: 17 residues. V was trimmed by 4 bases and J by 3 bases, leaving 19 bases between them. The CDR3 loop reads CASSSIPLTVIKNIQYF. The DNA of the CDR3 is TGTGCCAGCAGTTCAATCCCCCTGACAGTCATCAAAAACATTCAGTACTTC.

This clonotype was seen a handful of times. V gene TRBV2 combines with J gene TRBJ2-1; 9 bases match TRBD1. This CDR3 is 15 amino acids long. Germline CDR1 is SNHLY and CDR2 is FYNNEI. The ends lost 3 bases at V and 7 bases at J; junction bases unmatched: 7. CDR3 region: CASSDPGTGRNEQFF. The CDR3 nucleotides are TGTGCCAGCAGTGACCCCGGGACAGGGCGGAATGAGCAGTTCTTC.

This clonotype was observed at least ten times. The rearrangement links TRBV20-1 to TRBJ2-5; D may correspond to TRBD1 or TRBD2 (5 bases each). CDR3 length equals 14 residues. Germline values: CDR1 DFQATT, CDR2 SNEGSKA (reference sequence). V lost 6 bases and J 2 bases, leaving 16 bases between the germline ends. This chain's CDR3 is CSATHEWGQETQYF. The DNA of the CDR3 is TGCAGTGCAACCCATGAGTGGGGGCAAGAGACCCAGTACTTC.

Many counts were recorded for this clonotype. The rearrangement joins TRBV29-1 to TRBJ2-1; D is unclear. This CDR3 is 15 amino acids long. V lost 1 base and J 0 bases, leaving 10 bases between the germline ends. CDR1 SQVTM and CDR2 ANQGSEA come from the germline V gene. CDR3 DNA: TGCAGCGTTGAAGTTAGGTTAAGCTCCTACAATGAGCAGTTCTTC. It is translated as CSVEVRLSSYNEQFF.

In this sample, this clonotype turned up many times. The gene calls are TRBV12-3 or TRBV12-4 and TRBJ2-4; D is ambiguous. V shed 1 base and J shed 9 bases, with 13 bases lying between them. The CDR3 runs 14 residues. The CDR3 loop is CASSLGQAEVIQYF. The CDR3 bases are TGTGCCAGCAGTTTAGGACAAGCCGAGGTCATTCAGTACTTC.

Points on this clonotype: Possible read error: a much larger clone is one base away. The chain recombines TRBV12-3 or TRBV12-4 with TRBJ1-2, with 8 nucleotides matching TRBD1. The V and J ends lost 8 bases and 6 bases, in that order; junction bases with no gene match: 5. The CDR3 covers 12 residues. The CDR3 loop reads CASRRTGNGYTF. As DNA, the CDR3 is TGTGCCAGCCGACGGACAGGGAATGGCTACACCTTC.

This clonotype was counted only a few times. The chain combines TRBV7-2 with TRBJ1-5; D unclear. Trimming pared 1 base from V and 9 bases from J, leaving 10 bases between. Germline assignment: CDR1 SGHTA and CDR2 FQGNSA. The CDR3 has 13 amino acids. The CDR3, as DNA: TGTGCCAGCAGCTTAGGTTCCGAGCGGCCCCAGCATTTT. It codes for CASSLGSERPQHF.

The V and J genes are TRBV29-1 and TRBJ2-1, with D uncertain. CDR1 and CDR2 (germline): SQVTM, ANQGSEA. Trimming shortened V by 4 bases and J by 7 bases, and 5 bases separated the two germline ends. The CDR3 contains 10 residues. This chain's CDR3 is CSVGRNEQFF. The DNA for the CDR3 is TGCAGCGTTGGGAGAAATGAGCAGTTCTTC.

The rearrangement uses TRBV18 and TRBJ2-4; D not certain. V shed 1 base and J shed 0 bases, with 16 bases lying between them. Germline-derived CDR1 and CDR2 are KGHSH and LQKENI. The CDR3 runs 18 residues. The chain's CDR3 is CASSPQLAGSKAKNIQYF. The CDR3, as DNA: TGTGCCAGCTCACCACAGCTTGCCGGCTCTAAAGCCAAAAACATTCAGTACTTC.

The chain recombines TRBV28 with TRBJ2-2; D is unresolved. Trimming took 4 bases from V and 6 from J, leaving 9 bases between them. Per germline, CDR1 MDHEN and CDR2 SYDVKM. The CDR3 has 13 residues. This CDR3 is CASSSSIPGELFF. CDR3 bases: TGTGCCAGCAGTTCTAGTATCCCCGGGGAGCTGTTTTTT.

This clonotype has more than one count but fewer than ten. V usage is TRBV7-2 and J usage is TRBJ2-5, with TRBD2 matching 7 bases. Germline CDR1 is SGHTA and CDR2 is FQGNSA. The CDR3 loop spans 15 amino acids. The J segment lost 2 bases and the V segment lost 9 bases, leaving 12 bases of the junction unmatched. The CDR3 bases are TGTGCCAGTAGGGAGGGGCTAGCGTCGCAAGAGACCCAGTACTTC. Protein sequence: CASREGLASQETQYF.